The 29 T cell receptor beta chains below were found in one sample sequenced in a study of OX40 agonist ivuxolimab in advanced cancers. Sequencing used immunoSEQ multiplex PCR; TCRdb keeps in-frame clones, though not all of them. The profile shows 19,000 or so clones, roughly nine tenths of them singletons. This specimen consisted of CD4+ or CD8+ T cells sorted from blood, obtained in a trial of the OX40 agonist ivuxolimab. The receptors here all came from an adult with an advanced solid tumor such as melanoma, head and neck, liver or kidney cancer.

The chain employs TRBV19 and TRBJ2-5; weak D call: TRBD2 (5 bases). CDR1 LNHDA and CDR2 SQIVND come from the germline V gene (reference sequence). V was cut by 5 bases and J by 4 bases, with 14 bases left in between. The length of the CDR3 is 14 residues. CDR3 bases: TGTGCCAGTAGTCCGTCAGGACTCCGAGAGACCCAGTACTTC. It translates to CASSPSGLRETQYF.

This chain uses TRBV18 with TRBJ2-5, with D perhaps TRBD1 or TRBD2 (6 bases each). This CDR3 comprises 14 residues. The germline V and J ends were trimmed by 4 bases and 4 bases, with 13 bases remaining between them. Germline CDR1 and CDR2: KGHSH and LQKENI. CDR3 region: CASSLNTGAETQYF. CDR3 bases: TGTGCCAGCTCACTAAATACGGGGGCAGAGACCCAGTACTTC. The complete variable domain, with remaining parts taken from reference TRBV18 and TRBJ2-5, reads NAGVMQNPRHLVRRRGQEARLRCSPMKGHSHVYWYRQLPEEGLKFMVYLQKENIIDESGMPKERFSAEFPKEGPSILRIQQVVRGDSAAYFCASSLNTGAETQYFGPGTRLLVL.

The chain joins TRBV7-2 to TRBJ1-3; TRBD1 is a possible D gene (5 bases). CDR1 SGHTA and CDR2 FQGNSA come from the germline V gene. Trimming shortened V by 1 base and J by 2 bases, and 12 bases separated the two germline ends. The CDR3 consists of 16 residues. CDR3: CASSLEVLTAGNTIYF. CDR3 coding DNA: TGTGCCAGCAGCTTAGAGGTTTTGACAGCTGGAAACACCATATATTTT.

This chain links TRBV7-9 with TRBJ1-1, with 8 bases fitting TRBD1. Germline assignment: CDR1 SEHNR and CDR2 FQNEAQ (reference sequence). With 2 bases clipped from V and 4 bases from J, the junction kept 3 bases outside the gene matches. This CDR3 region has 14 residues. The chain's CDR3 is CASSLRQGITEAFF. The CDR3 DNA reads as TGTGCCAGCAGCTTAAGACAGGGGATCACTGAAGCTTTCTTT. Using reference TRBV7-9 and TRBJ1-1 for the parts outside the CDR3, the full variable domain is DTGVSQNPRHKITKRGQNVTFRCDPISEHNRLYWYRQTLGQGPEFLTYFQNEAQLEKSRLLSDRFSAERPKGSFSTLEIQRTEQGDSAMYLCASSLRQGITEAFFGQGTRLTVV.

The chain couples TRBV7-2 to TRBJ1-6, with 8 bases lining up with TRBD1. The CDR3 runs 15 residues. V lost 5 bases and J lost 10; bases outside the gene matches: 10. In germline, CDR1 is SGHTA, CDR2 FQGNSA. The CDR3 DNA reads as TGTGCCAGCAGCCCCAGGACAGGGTCGGGATCACCCCTCCACTTT. The encoded protein is CASSPRTGSGSPLHF. The whole variable domain, filled in from reference TRBV7-2 and TRBJ1-6, reads GAGVSQSPSNKVTEKGKDVELRCDPISGHTALYWYRQSLGQGLEFLIYFQGNSAPDKSGLPSDRFSAERTGGSVSTLTIQRTQQEDSAVYLCASSPRTGSGSPLHFGNGTRLTVT.

This chain joins TRBV4-3 and TRBJ2-2; no clear D. This CDR3 spans 15 amino acids. Between the trimmed V and J ends, which lost 2 bases and 3 bases, there was a span of 10 bases. The germline CDR1 and CDR2 sequences are LGHNA and YSLEER. The DNA for the CDR3 is TGCGCCAGCAGCCAAAGGCAGGCCCACACCGGGGAGCTGTTTTTT. It specifies CASSQRQAHTGELFF.

This chain uses TRBV2 with TRBJ2-7; no clear D. The V and J ends lost 7 bases and 2 bases respectively, with 18 bases between them. The V gene's germline CDR1 is SNHLY and CDR2 FYNNEI. CDR3 length: 15 amino acids. This CDR3 is CASTRGFTITYEQYF. The CDR3 DNA reads as TGTGCCAGCACCCGAGGCTTCACCATAACCTACGAGCAGTACTTC.

The chain employs TRBV5-6 and TRBJ1-2; no definite D call. The CDR3 is made up of 12 amino acids. Germline V gives CDR1 SGHDT, CDR2 YYEEEE. The V and J ends lost 1 base and 8 bases respectively, with 9 bases between them. The DNA of the CDR3 is TGTGCCAGCAGCTTGAAAGCACCCGGCTACACCTTC. This translates into CASSLKAPGYTF.

V usage is TRBV5-1 and J usage is TRBJ1-5; D ambiguous. The CDR3 is made up of 15 amino acids. Germline CDR1 reads SGHRS; CDR2 reads YFSETQ. Trimming shortened V by 1 base and J by 5 bases, and 13 bases separated the two germline ends. CDR3 sequence (DNA): TGCGCCAGCAGCTTGATGGCCGGGCCCGATCAGCCCCAGCATTTT. Translated: CASSLMAGPDQPQHF.

The rearrangement uses TRBV12-5 and TRBJ1-2; D gene unclear. Germline V gene sequence: CDR1 LGHNT, CDR2 FRNRAP. V was shortened by 2 bases and J by 7 bases, with 14 bases between the two germline ends. This CDR3 is 14 amino acids long. The chain's CDR3 is CASGLIRPLTGYTF. CDR3 nucleotide sequence: TGTGCTAGTGGTTTGATCCGGCCTTTAACTGGCTACACCTTC.

This clone was seen a handful of times. V and J are TRBV2 and TRBJ1-6; tentative D call: TRBD1 (5 bases). Germline V gene sequence: CDR1 SNHLY, CDR2 FYNNEI. CDR3 length: 15 residues. Trimming removed 7 bases at V and 3 bases at J, with 13 bases between. CDR3 DNA: TGTGCCAGCACCGAAGGGAGGGGCTATAATTCACCCCTCCACTTT. Its translation: CASTEGRGYNSPLHF.

The rearrangement uses TRBV7-2 and TRBJ2-1; D ambiguous. Between the trimmed V and J ends, which lost 1 base and 0 bases, there was a span of 10 bases. Germline-derived CDR1 and CDR2 are SGHTA and FQGNSA. The CDR3 sequence is 16 residues long. The CDR3, as DNA: TGTGCCAGCAGCTTAGGTGGGTCAAGCTCCTACAATGAGCAGTTCTTC. Its translation: CASSLGGSSSYNEQFF.

The J gene is TRBJ2-7, the V gene TRBV18; D possibly matches TRBD1 or TRBD2 (5 bases each). CDR1 is KGHSH and CDR2 is LQKENI in the germline V gene. The CDR3 extends over 14 amino acids. Trimming removed 3 bases at V and 1 base at J, with 10 bases between. CDR3 loop: CASSPSGRSYEQYF. As DNA, the CDR3 is TGTGCCAGCTCACCGTCGGGACGGTCCTACGAGCAGTACTTC.

This chain uses TRBV11-3 with TRBJ2-3, with D possibly being TRBD2 (6 bases). Between the trimmed V and J ends, which lost 1 base and 4 bases, there was a span of 9 bases. The germline V gene has CDR1 SGHNT and CDR2 YENEEA. The CDR3 runs 14 residues. The CDR3 loop is CASSLGPGADTQYF. CDR3 coding DNA: TGTGCCAGCAGCTTAGGCCCGGGGGCAGATACGCAGTATTTT.

To note about this clone: A read error may produce the germline difference seen at one junction end. V usage is TRBV4-1 and J usage is TRBJ2-7, with 8 bases identical to TRBD1. The CDR3 runs 13 residues. Germline CDR1 MGHRA, CDR2 YSYEKL. DNA for the CDR3: TGCGCCAGCAGCGAAGACAGGGGCTACGAGCAGTACTTC. Translated, it gives CASSEDRGYEQYF.

The V call is TRBV6-6, the J call TRBJ2-7, with D possibly TRBD1 on 6 matching bases. CDR1 and CDR2 from the germline V gene are MNHNY and SVGAGI (reference sequence). This CDR3 is 13 amino acids long. The V end was cut by 8 bases, the J end by 0 bases, with 11 bases between. The DNA of the CDR3 is TGTGCCAGCCGAACAGGGAGCTCCTACGAGCAGTACTTC. Its protein product is CASRTGSSYEQYF.

This clone was detected once. The chain uses TRBV19 and TRBJ1-1; 7 bases match TRBD1. The CDR3 is 12 residues long. Losses at the gene ends were 9 bases for V and 3 bases for J; bases not matched to a gene: 4. From germline, CDR1 is LNHDA and CDR2 SQIVND (reference sequence). Written as DNA, the CDR3 is TGTGCCAGCCCGGGACAGCACACTGAAGCTTTCTTT. It translates to CASPGQHTEAFF.

The chain has TRBV15 and TRBJ2-3; 11 positions agree with TRBD2. The V segment lost 3 bases and the J segment 3 bases; nucleotides outside the gene matches: 8. This CDR3 comprises 17 residues. The germline V gene encodes CDR1 LNHNV and CDR2 YYDKDF (reference sequence). The CDR3 sequence: CATSRRILAGATDTQYF. In DNA, the CDR3 is TGTGCCACCAGCAGGAGGATACTAGCGGGAGCGACAGATACGCAGTATTTT.

CDR3 nucleotide sequence: TGTGCCAGCAGCTTGGCCAAGACCATGAACACTGAAGCTTTCTTT. This sequence encodes CASSLAKTMNTEAFF. The rearrangement joins TRBV5-4 to TRBJ1-1; D is unclear. V gave up 0 bases and J gave up 0 bases, with 9 bases separating them. Per germline, CDR1 SGHNT and CDR2 YYREEE (reference sequence). CDR3 length: 15 amino acids.

The chain couples TRBV6-5 to TRBJ2-1, with 10 bases lining up with TRBD1. The trim removed 2 bases at V and 6 bases at J, leaving 1 base unmatched. This CDR3 comprises 14 residues. The germline CDR1 and CDR2 sequences are MNHEY and SVGAGI. DNA for the CDR3: TGTGCCAGCAGTTACCGGGACAGGGGCAATGAGCAGTTCTTC. This sequence encodes CASSYRDRGNEQFF.

The J gene is TRBJ1-1, the V gene TRBV9; tentative D call: TRBD1 (5 bases). Germline assignment: CDR1 SGDLS and CDR2 YYNGEE. Trimming shortened V by 2 bases and J by 5 bases, and 16 bases separated the two germline ends. The CDR3 runs 15 residues. The CDR3 loop is CASSVGIGTGTEAFF. CDR3 nucleotides: TGTGCCAGCAGCGTGGGGATCGGGACCGGAACTGAAGCTTTCTTT.

The rearrangement joins TRBV7-9 to TRBJ1-5, with a weak D call TRBD1 (6 bases). Trimming removed 5 bases at V and 0 bases at J, with 11 bases between. CDR3 length: 15 residues. The V gene's germline CDR1 is SEHNR and CDR2 FQNEAQ (reference sequence). For the CDR3, the DNA is TGTGCCAGCAGCCCTGGGACATCTAGCAATCAGCCCCAGCATTTT. Its translation is CASSPGTSSNQPQHF.

This clone occurred once. J is TRBJ2-7 and V is TRBV27, with D maybe TRBD2 (6 bases). CDR3 size: 15 residues. Germline CDR1 MNHEY, CDR2 SMNVEV (reference sequence). V gave up 3 bases and J gave up 1 base, with 13 bases separating them. CDR3 loop: CASSFGGGLSYEQYF. CDR3 DNA sequence: TGTGCCAGCAGTTTCGGGGGAGGCCTATCCTACGAGCAGTACTTC.

V and J are TRBV27 and TRBJ2-3; 8 bases align to TRBD2. With V trimmed by 3 bases and J by 5 bases, 13 bases remained unmatched. The CDR3 is 17 residues long. CDR1 is MNHEY, CDR2 SMNVEV, per germline (reference sequence). The CDR3 coding sequence is TGTGCCAGCAGTTTTTGGGCTAGCGGGCCGAGGGGAGATACGCAGTATTTT. It translates to CASSFWASGPRGDTQYF.

In its sample, this clone was seen once. V is TRBV6-5 and J is TRBJ2-3; 7 bases are shared with TRBD1. Germline V lookup: CDR1 MNHEY, CDR2 SVGAGI. The CDR3 sequence is 15 residues long. V dropped 6 bases and J dropped 2; count of bases not matched to a gene: 8. The CDR3, as DNA: TGTGCCAGCAGGAAGAGGGGGACAGACACAGATACGCAGTATTTT. Protein sequence: CASRKRGTDTDTQYF.

V and J are TRBV19 and TRBJ1-5; a possible D gene is TRBD1 (5 bases). Germline V lookup: CDR1 LNHDA, CDR2 SQIVND (reference sequence). The CDR3 loop spans 15 amino acids. Trimming cost V 4 bases and J 7 bases, with 17 bases left between them. CDR3 DNA: TGTGCCAGTAGTACCCGCGGGGCAGCGGGGCAGCCCCAGCATTTT. It codes for CASSTRGAAGQPQHF.

This clone showed up just once. The chain recombines TRBV4-2 with TRBJ1-4; D is uncertain. CDR3 length equals 17 residues. V dropped 0 bases and J dropped 0 bases, with 11 bases sitting between them. Germline-derived CDR1 and CDR2 are LGHNA and YNFKEQ. The CDR3 region has the DNA TGTGCCAGCAGCCAAGATAGTGGTGGGTCAACTAATGAAAAACTGTTTTTT. Its translation: CASSQDSGGSTNEKLFF.

This clone was counted a single time. This sequence joins TRBV13 and TRBJ2-2, with 7 bases lining up with TRBD1. J was trimmed by 6 bases and V by 5 bases; bases with no gene match: 0. This CDR3 is 12 amino acids long. Per the germline V gene, CDR1 is PRHDT and CDR2 is FYEKMQ (reference sequence). CDR3 loop: CASSQGAGELFF. DNA for the CDR3: TGTGCCAGCAGCCAGGGGGCCGGGGAGCTGTTTTTT.

This clone was seen once. CDR3 nucleotide sequence: TGCGCCAGCAGCCAAGAACACAGGAGTGGTGTTGGCTACACCTTC. As protein: CASSQEHRSGVGYTF. The rearrangement links TRBV4-3 to TRBJ1-2; D is possibly TRBD1 (5 bases). The germline V and J ends were trimmed by 0 bases and 7 bases, with 15 bases remaining between them. CDR1 LGHNA and CDR2 YSLEER come from the germline V gene. The CDR3 has 15 residues.